Presented here are 25 T cell receptor beta chains from one specimen sequenced in a study of cytomegalovirus exposure and HLA in healthy donors. The table came from immunoSEQ multiplex PCR; TCRdb's copy has only in-frame clones and leaves some out. The sample has 170,000 or so clones; 85% are singletons. The material sequenced was PBMCs. The receptors stem from a man aged 18 to 30 in good health and CMV-seropositive.

The chain links TRBV4-1 to TRBJ2-3, with 8 bases fitting TRBD1. The CDR3 contains 16 residues. Trimming at V came to 1 base and at J to 6 bases, leaving 9 bases not matched to a gene. CDR1 and CDR2 from the germline V gene are MGHRA and YSYEKL. The CDR3 DNA follows: TGCGCCAGCAGCCAAGGTTGGACAGGGTTCGCGGATACGCAGTATTTT. Translated, it gives CASSQGWTGFADTQYF.

The chain uses TRBV7-3 and TRBJ1-1; D is undetermined. Germline assignment: CDR1 SGHTA and CDR2 FQGTGA. CDR3 length: 14 amino acids. Trimming stripped 5 bases from V and 3 bases from J, with 13 bases between. For the CDR3, the DNA is TGTGCCAGCAGCCGTCACGCCGGGGACACTGAAGCTTTCTTT. The encoded protein is CASSRHAGDTEAFF.

This clone was detected only a few times. The V gene is TRBV6-6, the J gene TRBJ1-2; D ambiguous. Germline lookup yields CDR1 MNHNY and CDR2 SVGAGI (reference sequence). The CDR3 is 11 residues long. Between the trimmed V and J ends, which lost 8 bases and 0 bases, there was a span of 4 bases. CDR3 loop: CASLSNYGYTF. CDR3 nucleotide sequence: TGTGCCAGCCTATCTAACTATGGCTACACCTTC.

The J gene is TRBJ2-1, the V gene TRBV6-5; TRBD2 agrees at 8 bases. The V segment lost 6 bases and the J segment 6 bases; nucleotides outside the gene matches: 10. CDR3 length: 15 residues. Germline CDR1 and CDR2: MNHEY and SVGAGI. DNA of the CDR3: TGTGCCAGCAGACATCGGGGGGGTCCCTTCAATGAGCAGTTCTTC. The encoded protein is CASRHRGGPFNEQFF.

V usage is TRBV29-1 and J usage is TRBJ2-1; 9 nucleotides agree with TRBD2. The CDR3 covers 18 residues. Per germline, CDR1 SQVTM and CDR2 ANQGSEA. The V segment lost 1 base and the J segment 4 bases; nucleotides outside the gene matches: 14. The CDR3 reads CSVEVGLGVSGGYNEQFF. The CDR3 nucleotides read TGCAGCGTTGAAGTTGGTCTCGGGGTTAGCGGGGGATACAATGAGCAGTTCTTC.

The chain has TRBV7-9 and TRBJ2-7; 7 bases align to TRBD2. This CDR3 is built from 16 residues. Trimming at V came to 5 bases and at J to 3 bases, leaving 13 bases not matched to a gene. Germline V gene sequence: CDR1 SEHNR, CDR2 FQNEAQ (reference sequence). The CDR3 coding sequence is TGTGCCAGCAGCCCTCCGGGGAGCGGGATACACTACGAGCAGTACTTC. Its translation: CASSPPGSGIHYEQYF.

The rearrangement links TRBV19 to TRBJ2-5; D might be TRBD2 (6 bases). Germline CDR1 is LNHDA and CDR2 is SQIVND (reference sequence). V shed 3 bases and J shed 7 bases, with 9 bases lying between them. The CDR3 spans 12 residues. In nucleotides, the CDR3 is TGTGCCAGTAGTATCGGGCGGGGGACCCAGTACTTC. Residues: CASSIGRGTQYF.

This chain joins TRBV6-4 and TRBJ1-5; 7 bases line up with TRBD1. The CDR3 consists of 19 residues. V trimming: 0 bases; J trimming: 3 bases; junction bases outside the gene matches: 14. Germline loops: CDR1 MRHNA, CDR2 SNTAGT. For the CDR3, the DNA is TGTGCCAGCAGTGACTCGATTAGTAAGGGGACAGCGAACAATCAGCCCCAGCATTTT. Its protein is CASSDSISKGTANNQPQHF.

On this clone: Within the sample, other DNA sequences also encode this same CDR3. The chain couples TRBV28 to TRBJ2-7; 7 bases map to TRBD1. J gave up 3 bases and V 3 bases, and 2 bases lay outside the gene matches. The CDR3 runs 13 residues. Germline V gene sequence: CDR1 MDHEN, CDR2 SYDVKM. The CDR3 DNA reads TGTGCCAGCAGTTTGCCAGGGGGCTACGAGCAGTACTTC. Its protein product is CASSLPGGYEQYF.

This clone was seen more than once but under ten times. The rearrangement uses TRBV25-1 and TRBJ2-2; 12 nucleotides agree with TRBD2. With V trimmed by 3 bases and J by 7 bases, 6 bases remained unmatched. Germline assignment: CDR1 MGHDK and CDR2 SYGVNS. The CDR3 consists of 16 residues. The CDR3 region is CASSETSGRRVGELFF. The CDR3 DNA follows: TGTGCCAGCAGTGAGACTAGCGGGAGAAGGGTCGGGGAGCTGTTTTTT.

The J gene is TRBJ2-7, the V gene TRBV10-3; 7 nucleotides agree with TRBD2. The V gene's germline CDR1 is ENHRY and CDR2 SYGVKD. The trim removed 2 bases at V and 7 bases at J, leaving 11 bases unmatched. This CDR3 spans 15 amino acids. For the CDR3, the DNA is TGTGCCATCAGTGAGGGAAGGGACTACATTGGGGAGCAGTACTTC. Translated: CAISEGRDYIGEQYF.

The chain is built from TRBV5-4 and TRBJ2-7, with D tentatively TRBD2 (5 bases). CDR1 and CDR2 (germline): SGHNT, YYREEE (reference sequence). V lost 0 bases to trimming and J lost 2 bases, with 12 bases between them. The CDR3 loop spans 15 amino acids. The CDR3 spells CASSLGTPQAYEQYF. Here the CDR3 DNA reads TGTGCCAGCAGCTTGGGGACTCCGCAGGCCTACGAGCAGTACTTC. Drawing the rest from reference TRBV5-4 and TRBJ2-7, the complete variable domain is ETGVTQSPTHLIKTRGQQVTLRCSSQSGHNTVSWYQQALGQGPQFIFQYYREEENGRGNFPPRFSGLQFPNYSSELNVNALELDDSALYLCASSLGTPQAYEQYFGPGTRLTVT.

This chain connects TRBV30 to TRBJ1-5, with 10 bases matching TRBD1. The V segment lost 1 base and the J segment 7 bases; nucleotides outside the gene matches: 4. CDR1 and CDR2 (germline): GTSNPN, SVGIG (reference sequence). CDR3 size: 14 residues. CDR3 DNA: TGTGCCTGGAGTGGACAGGGGGCGTCGCAGCCCCAGCATTTT. This gives the protein CAWSGQGASQPQHF.

The CDR3 spells CASSLAGGASEQYF. For the CDR3, the DNA is TGTGCCAGCAGCTTGGCCGGGGGGGCCTCCGAGCAGTACTTC. The chain joins TRBV5-8 to TRBJ2-7; 8 nucleotides match TRBD2. CDR3 length: 14 amino acids. With V trimmed by 0 bases and J by 6 bases, 5 bases remained unmatched. Germline V gene data show CDR1 as SGHTS and CDR2 as YDEGEE.

The chain uses TRBV29-1 and TRBJ2-1; a possible D gene is TRBD1 (5 bases). CDR3 size: 13 residues. Germline V gene lookup returns CDR1 SQVTM and CDR2 ANQGSEA. Trimming left V 1 base short and J 8 bases short, with 12 bases between. The CDR3 spells CSVEGVEGDEQFF. The CDR3 DNA follows: TGCAGCGTTGAAGGTGTGGAAGGGGATGAGCAGTTCTTC.

The chain carries TRBV27 and TRBJ2-1; 10 bases align to TRBD2. CDR1 and CDR2 (germline): MNHEY, SMNVEV (reference sequence). The CDR3 sequence is 17 residues long. With 6 bases clipped from V and 0 bases from J, the junction kept 8 bases outside the gene matches. The CDR3 bases are TGTGCCAGCAGCCTCGCCGGGACTAGCGTCTCCTACAATGAGCAGTTCTTC. This gives the protein CASSLAGTSVSYNEQFF.

This clone was seen a single time. V and J are TRBV5-4 and TRBJ2-7; 8 nucleotides match TRBD1. The germline CDR1 and CDR2 sequences are SGHNT and YYREEE (reference sequence). The CDR3 is 15 residues long. The trim removed 0 bases at V and 2 bases at J, leaving 4 bases unmatched. The CDR3 spells CASSLAPDRAYEQYF. For the CDR3, the DNA is TGTGCCAGCAGCTTGGCCCCGGACAGGGCCTACGAGCAGTACTTC.

This clone was observed a handful of times. The chain employs TRBV6-1 and TRBJ1-6, with D possibly being TRBD1 (5 bases). Between the trimmed V and J ends, which lost 1 base and 10 bases, there was a span of 17 bases. Looked up from germline, CDR1 is MNHNS and CDR2 is SASEGT. The CDR3 runs to 16 residues. This CDR3 reads CASSEVVGRVSSPLHF. The CDR3 coding sequence is TGTGCCAGCAGTGAAGTTGTAGGCAGGGTGTCCTCACCCCTCCACTTT.

This sequence joins TRBV28 and TRBJ1-4, with 8 bases fitting TRBD1. With 5 bases clipped from V and 8 bases from J, the junction kept 10 bases outside the gene matches. In germline, CDR1 is MDHEN, CDR2 SYDVKM. The CDR3 has 15 amino acids. In DNA, the CDR3 is TGTGCCAGCAGTCCACCCCAGGGGGCGGGAGAAAAACTGTTTTTT. Translated, it gives CASSPPQGAGEKLFF.

V gene TRBV5-4 combines with J gene TRBJ2-5, with 9 bases aligning to TRBD1. This CDR3 comprises 14 residues. Germline lookup yields CDR1 SGHNT and CDR2 YYREEE (reference sequence). With V trimmed by 4 bases and J by 1 base, 2 bases remained unmatched. In nucleotides, the CDR3 is TGTGCCAGCAGCGCGGGACAGGGCCAAGAGACCCAGTACTTC. This gives the protein CASSAGQGQETQYF.

The chain uses TRBV28 and TRBJ1-1, with TRBD1 matching 9 bases. CDR3 length: 14 amino acids. Per the germline V gene, CDR1 is MDHEN and CDR2 is SYDVKM. Losses at the gene ends were 3 bases for V and 5 bases for J; bases not matched to a gene: 4. The CDR3 loop reads CASSFDRGGTEAFF. The CDR3 DNA is TGTGCCAGCAGTTTCGACAGGGGGGGGACTGAAGCTTTCTTT.

The V and J genes are TRBV5-5 and TRBJ2-1; D uncertain. Germline CDR1 reads SGHKS; CDR2 reads YYEKEE (reference sequence). The CDR3 is 12 amino acids. V lost 0 bases, J lost 7 bases, and 5 bases lay in between. CDR3 sequence (DNA): TGTGCCAGCAGCTTGGCCCGGAATGAGCAGTTCTTC. Translated: CASSLARNEQFF.

This clone has a single count. The V gene is TRBV30, the J gene TRBJ2-3, with TRBD2 matching over 8 bases. Germline V gives CDR1 GTSNPN, CDR2 SVGIG (reference sequence). CDR3 length equals 17 residues. Trimming took 3 bases from V and 2 from J; bases not matched to a gene: 13. DNA for the CDR3: TGTGCCTGGAGACCCGTCGAGCGACTAGCGCCCACAGATACGCAGTATTTT. Its protein is CAWRPVERLAPTDTQYF.

This chain joins TRBV19 and TRBJ1-2; 8 positions match TRBD1. With V trimmed by 5 bases and J by 2 bases, 4 bases remained unmatched. This CDR3 comprises 14 residues. Germline values: CDR1 LNHDA, CDR2 SQIVND (reference sequence). In nucleotides, the CDR3 is TGTGCCAGTAGTTGGACAGGGCAGAACTATGGCTACACCTTC. It is translated as CASSWTGQNYGYTF.

The rearrangement uses TRBV9 and TRBJ2-1; 8 positions match TRBD1. The trim removed 1 base at V and 7 bases at J, leaving 13 bases unmatched. The CDR3 length is 17 residues. Germline V lookup: CDR1 SGDLS, CDR2 YYNGEE. Here the CDR3 reads CASSVRALGQGKNEQFF. As DNA, the CDR3 is TGTGCCAGCAGCGTAAGGGCCCTCGGACAGGGCAAAAATGAGCAGTTCTTC.